This is a list of T cell receptor beta chains from one sample in a study of T cells in tumors after PD-1 blockade. Some clones are missing from TCRdb's copy, which holds only in-frame ones; the method was immunoSEQ multiplex PCR. The repertoire holds fewer than 15,000 clones, with roughly 82% as singletons. The material sequenced was PBMCs, taken after anti-PD-1 treatment. These receptors originate from a human donor with basal cell carcinoma. Each CDR3 is given with its conserved first and last residue. Each record gives: CDR3 length, J gene, clone size, D gene, V gene, CDR3 DNA, CDR3 protein. D genes are given only for firm matches. Clone size is stated in some rows and not others, as once, few, many or a class when expanded.

>14|TRBJ1-3|NA|TRBD1|TRBV3-1/TRBV3-2
TGTGCCAGCAGCCGGGACAGCTCTGGAAACACCATATATTTT
CASSRDSSGNTIYF
>13|TRBJ1-1|NA|NA|TRBV10-3
TGTGCCATCAGCTTACAGGGGAACACTGAAGCTTTCTTT
CAISLQGNTEAFF
>11|TRBJ1-5|NA|NA|TRBV7-9
TGTGCCAGCAGCCACGATCAGCCCCAGCATTTT
CASSHDQPQHF
>13|TRBJ2-7|NA|NA|TRBV7-2
TGTGCCAGCAGCTTAGAGGCGGCCCACGAGCAGTACTTC
CASSLEAAHEQYF
>15|TRBJ1-6|few|TRBD1|TRBV5-1
TGCGCCAGCAGCGCCCGACAGGGGGAGAATTCACCCCTCCACTTT
CASSARQGENSPLHF
>16|TRBJ2-7|NA|TRBD1|TRBV9
TGTGCCAGCAGCGTAGGACAGGGAAGGGGATCCTACGAGCAGTACTTC
CASSVGQGRGSYEQYF
>12|TRBJ2-7|NA|NA|TRBV5-4
TGTGCCTTCACTGGGCCGACCTACGAGCAGTACTTC
CAFTGPTYEQYF
>15|TRBJ2-1|medium-sized|TRBD2|TRBV4-1
TGCGCCAGCAGCAGCTTAGCGGGAGGTTACAATGAGCAGTTCTTC
CASSSLAGGYNEQFF
>14|TRBJ2-3|few|NA|TRBV19
TGTGCCAGTAGTATGAGCGCTAACACAGATACGCAGTATTTT
CASSMSANTDTQYF
>14|TRBJ1-6|few|TRBD1|TRBV2
TGTGCCACCTTCGACAGGGGAGAATATTCACCCCTCCACTTT
CATFDRGEYSPLHF
>14|TRBJ1-3|NA|NA|TRBV7-6
TGTGCCAGCAGCTTAGGAGGGGAGGGAAACACCATATATTTT
CASSLGGEGNTIYF
>14|TRBJ2-1|few|NA|TRBV19
TGTGCCAGTAGTATACTGATGGGCGTCGATGAGCAGTTCTTC
CASSILMGVDEQFF
>14|TRBJ2-1|NA|NA|TRBV21-1
TGTGCCAGCAGCCCGTCGGGGGGGGTGCATGAGCAGTTCTTC
CASSPSGGVHEQFF
>16|TRBJ2-5|NA|TRBD2|TRBV15
TGTGCCACCAGCAGAGTTCTAGCGGGAGACGGAGAGACCCAGTACTTC
CATSRVLAGDGETQYF
>14|TRBJ2-3|NA|NA|TRBV28
TGTGCCAGCAGTTTTGTTGCGGGCACAGATACGCAGTATTTT
CASSFVAGTDTQYF
>16|TRBJ1-6|NA|NA|TRBV19
TGTGCCAGTAGTATGGGCCCCGACACCTCAAGGTCACCCCTCCACTTT
CASSMGPDTSRSPLHF
>14|TRBJ1-6|few|NA|TRBV6-5
TGTGCCAGCAGAGCGGGATTACCTAATTCACCCCTCCACTTT
CASRAGLPNSPLHF